This T cell receptor beta chain originates from a study of T cells in Graves' hyperthyroidism and ophthalmopathy (dated by TCRdb to the late 2010s). Regarding the complete study: Peripheral blood samples were taken at the time of initial diagnosis, prior to any treatment. Prospective prediction of ophthalmopathy was tested in an independent validation cohort consisting of 18 hyperthyroidism patients and 15 to 17 patients who later progressed to ophthalmopathy. Following sampling, methimazole starting at 30 mg daily was given to hyperthyroidism patients, and high-dose intravenous methylprednisolone was given to ophthalmopathy patients. The study also compared thyroid tissue and blood T-cell repertoires from a handful of Graves' hyperthyroidism patients. To identify distinguishing TCR V-J signatures, a discovery cohort of around 100 patients was used, comprising 43 with Graves' ophthalmopathy and roughly 60 with stable Graves' hyperthyroidism. According to the paper, TCR Vbeta CDR3 sequencing was carried out on about 140 peripheral blood samples, which came from approximately 43 ophthalmopathy, 70 to 80 hyperthyroidism and some 17 progressor patients. For training and testing, the 100 patients in the discovery cohort were randomly divided in a 7:3 ratio. Summary of the overall study and its limitations: Blood samples also contained most of the expanded thyroid clonotypes (frequency above 0.001), which suggests that blood repertoires may reflect thyroid immune responses. A 13 V-J signature model separated ophthalmopathy from stable hyperthyroidism, with around 88% sensitivity and roughly 81% specificity in cross-validation and 80%/75% in testing. Sample size was not statistically predetermined, and blinding of investigators to group allocation was not performed. In validation, the model predicted progression to ophthalmopathy a median of about 5.9 months before onset, with about 64% sensitivity and around 76% specificity.

The TCR beta CDR3 regions were amplified from RNA transcripts. A first-round RT-PCR of the TCR CDR3 used the HTBI primer set with the Qiagen OneStep RT-PCR kit. The libraries were constructed in a second round of multiplex PCR and then size-selected and purified. Paired-end sequencing of the libraries was performed with 100 bp reads on an Illumina HiSeq2000. Turning to the authors' computational methods: SOAPnuke was used to process the raw data, with reads discarded if the reads contained adapters or uncalled bases, had a mean Phred below 15, or lacked an exact constant-primer or identifier match. High-quality paired reads were merged using COPE v1.2.5, and each unique nucleotide sequence was defined as a clonotype. Clonotypes were aligned to IMGT TRBV, TRBD and TRBJ reference segments using MiTCR v1.1. The analysis included only V-J combinations with a frequency above 0.0001, which together covered 99% to 99.2% of the repertoires. A TCS score was defined as the ratio of F50 (clonal expansion) to E x V (chaos), with BLOSUM62-based TCRdist applied between CDR3 peptides within each V-J. Welch's t-statistics and random forest reduced around 510 V-J features to 10 to 15, which were used in a naive Bayes classifier (R e1071). Clones were called with MiXCR by TCRdb after fastp trimmed the public reads at Q25, and only in-frame beta chains were retained. Each entry merges the rows of one CDR3 protein and shows their most common DNA and genes. TCRdb's processing, not the study's, gives the V and J calls here. This sample gives approximately 420,000 distinct CDR3 sequences in total; 12% to 15% of them show up just once. The ten top clones hold 5% to 6% of the sample.

This clonotype was recorded at least ten times. Its recognized antigen is unknown. Qualities for individual bases were not recorded, and no much larger clone is one base off. The germline ends are 20 bases apart after V is trimmed by 4 bases and J by 5 bases. The CDR3 goes from the cysteine to the phenylalanine over 16 residues. Of all the DNA, just the CDR3 is kept, 48 bases in frame from base 1. CDR1 and CDR2, looked up from the germline V gene, are ENHRY and SYGVKD. Stable Graves' hyperthyroidism was defined as the absence of progression to ophthalmopathy over 18 months of follow-up. Hyperthyroidism patients were newly diagnosed, had a disease duration of under 2 months, and were aged 18 to 65 years. Exclusion was applied to patients with uncontrolled infections, other autoimmune diseases, pregnancy or lactation. Diagnoses relied on clinical symptoms, serum thyroxine and TRAb, thyroid ultrasound and orbital computed tomography. PBMCs were isolated from 10 ml of fresh peripheral blood by Ficoll-Paque density gradient centrifugation. Total RNA was extracted using Trizol reagent, and RNA quality was assessed on an Agilent 2100 Bioanalyzer.

The chain is assembled from TRBV10-3 and TRBJ2-5; the D segment could be TRBD1, given 6 matching bases. This TCR came from a woman aged 18-29 years with Graves' hyperthyroidism. The sequencing input was blood. The encoded CDR3 is CAISASRGEVKETQYF. In nucleotide form, the sequence is TGTGCCATCAGTGCATCCAGGGGCGAGGTCAAGGAGACCCAGTACTTC.